These 10 T cell receptor beta chains share one sample of origin, sequenced in a study of regulatory T cells in long-lasting Graves disease. Building of the TCR beta libraries involved iRepertoire HTBI primers and Arm-PCR of CDR3 regions. TCRdb processed the multiplex PCR reads anew with MiXCR; each CDR3 protein has one entry. This sample carries roughly 500,000 distinct CDR3 sequences, less than 25% of them seen once, and the ten largest clones take about 7.8%. Stated time point: persistent/refractory GD, antithyroid drugs over 5 years with positive TRAb. Construction of the TCR library relied on RNA isolated from PBMCs. The sequences come from peripheral blood mononuclear cells (PBMCs), collected when the disease was refractory, from a patient treated with antithyroid drugs. The receptors originated from a female donor with Graves disease.

This clonotype has a count of ten or more. The V and J genes are TRBV6-1 and TRBJ2-7; maybe TRBD1 (5 bases). The V gene's germline CDR1 is MNHNS and CDR2 SASEGT. The V end was cut by 5 bases, the J end by 6 bases, with 14 bases between. CDR3 length: 13 residues. CDR3 loop: CASSPIQEGEQYF. CDR3 in DNA: TGTGCCAGCAGTCCGATACAGGAAGGCGAGCAGTACTTC.

This clonotype was recorded a few times. The chain has TRBV18 and TRBJ2-2, with D possibly matching TRBD1 (5 bases). CDR1 is KGHSH and CDR2 is LQKENI in the germline V gene. This CDR3 is built from 15 residues. The V end was cut by 5 bases, the J end by 4 bases, with 14 bases between. This CDR3 reads CASSDVKGPTGELFF. The CDR3, as DNA: TGTGCCAGCTCAGACGTGAAGGGGCCCACCGGGGAGCTGTTTTTT.

This clonotype was counted many times. This chain links TRBV11-2 with TRBJ2-7, with 9 bases matching TRBD2. The V and J ends lost 1 base and 2 bases, in that order; junction bases with no gene match: 12. The CDR3 spans 18 residues. The germline gives CDR1 SGHAT, CDR2 FQNNGV. The CDR3 coding sequence is TGTGCCAGCAGCTTAGTACCGCGGCTAGCGGGATCCGCCTACGAGCAGTACTTC. Translating it yields CASSLVPRLAGSAYEQYF.

The chain is built from TRBV7-6 and TRBJ2-1, with D possibly matching TRBD2 (6 bases). The ends were cut back, 1 base at V and 4 bases at J, with 11 bases in the middle. Germline V gene lookup returns CDR1 SGHVS and CDR2 FNYEAQ. This CDR3 has 15 residues. Here the CDR3 reads CASSLEAGKYNEQFF. DNA for the CDR3: TGTGCCAGCAGCTTAGAGGCGGGGAAGTACAATGAGCAGTTCTTC.

The V call is TRBV30, the J call TRBJ1-1, with D unresolved. The CDR3 runs 14 residues. Germline V CDR1 and CDR2: GTSNPN, SVGIG (reference sequence). Trimming cost V 4 bases and J 3 bases, with 15 bases left between them. The CDR3 bases are TGTGCCTGGAAATTTTATGGAGGGCACACTGAAGCTTTCTTT. It translates to CAWKFYGGHTEAFF.

The V gene is TRBV25-1, the J gene TRBJ2-7; 8 nucleotides match TRBD1. The germline V gene encodes CDR1 MGHDK and CDR2 SYGVNS. With 4 bases clipped from V and 6 bases from J, the junction kept 5 bases outside the gene matches. CDR3 size: 13 residues. The CDR3 bases are TGTGCCAGCAGTGGACAGGGGATAGCCGAGCAGTACTTC. It is translated as CASSGQGIAEQYF.

There are a few counts of this clonotype. This chain connects TRBV7-2 to TRBJ2-4, with 10 bases matching TRBD2. This CDR3 region has 12 residues. V trimming: 5 bases; J trimming: 16 bases; junction bases outside the gene matches: 8. Germline V gene lookup returns CDR1 SGHTA and CDR2 FQGNSA. CDR3 protein: CASSPRLAGLYF. The DNA for the CDR3 is TGTGCCAGCAGCCCCCGACTAGCGGGTTTATACTTC. Full variable domain (outside the CDR3, taken from reference TRBV7-2 and TRBJ2-4): GAGVSQSPSNKVTEKGKDVELRCDPISGHTALYWYRQSLGQGLEFLIYFQGNSAPDKSGLPSDRFSAERTGGSVSTLTIQRTQQEDSAVYLCASSPRLAGLYFGAGTRLSVL.

This clonotype was found many times. The J gene is TRBJ2-5, the V gene TRBV10-3; D possibly uses TRBD1 or TRBD2 (5 bases each). Germline values: CDR1 ENHRY, CDR2 SYGVKD. This CDR3 contains 13 residues. V shed 3 bases and J shed 4 bases, with 9 bases lying between them. The DNA for the CDR3 is TGTGCCATCAGTGAATCAGGGAGAGAGACCCAGTACTTC. Translated, it gives CAISESGRETQYF.

This clonotype was picked up many times. CDR3 bases: TGTGCCAGCAGTGAAGTGAATTGGGATGGCTACACCTTC. Translating gives CASSEVNWDGYTF. The chain couples TRBV6-1 to TRBJ1-2; D gene uncertain. Trimming left V 1 base short and J 6 bases short, with 9 bases between. The germline gives CDR1 MNHNS, CDR2 SASEGT. This CDR3 is built from 13 residues.

This clonotype was seen at least ten times. The V gene is TRBV27, the J gene TRBJ2-5; weak D call: TRBD1 (6 bases). The CDR3 is 14 amino acids. Deletions cut 5 bases from V and 2 bases from J, with 12 bases between. Germline CDR1 is MNHEY and CDR2 is SMNVEV (reference sequence). The CDR3 nucleotides are TGTGCCAGCAGTCCAAGCGGACAGCAAGAGACCCAGTACTTC. Encoded protein: CASSPSGQQETQYF.